These 32 T cell receptor beta chains were sequenced from one sample in a study of T cell responses to AZD1222 COVID-19 vaccine (dated by TCRdb to the early 2020s). The method behind the library was the immunoSEQ multiplex PCR assay. The table was pulled from immuneACCESS by TCRdb, which kept in-frame rearrangements only. Such tables lose some clones; where checked, under half of the loss comes from unresolved V genes, and the rest has no known cause. The sample contains 110,000 to 150,000 clones, nearly 95% of them found a single time. About 5.1% of the sample rests with the top ten. The label giving this sample's time point can be read as: baseline before first vaccination. Sample: peripheral blood, taken on day 0 of AZD1222 vaccination. The receptor set was obtained from an adult in good health.

The J gene is TRBJ2-2, the V gene TRBV6-5; D possibly corresponds to TRBD2 (5 bases). With 8 bases removed from V and 4 bases from J, the gap between germline ends came to 14 bases. This CDR3 contains 14 residues. Germline V CDR1 and CDR2: MNHEY, SVGAGI. CDR3: CASAYRGRTGELFF. The CDR3 DNA reads as TGTGCCAGCGCCTACCGGGGTCGCACCGGGGAGCTGTTTTTT.

The rearrangement uses TRBV5-5 and TRBJ1-4, with D maybe TRBD1 (6 bases). Germline values: CDR1 SGHKS, CDR2 YYEKEE (reference sequence). The CDR3 is 13 amino acids. V lost 3 bases, J lost 3 bases, and 6 bases lay in between. The CDR3 coding sequence is TGTGCCAGCAGCTGGACAGCTAATGAAAAACTGTTTTTT. Its translation is CASSWTANEKLFF.

This clone has more than one count but fewer than ten. The gene calls are TRBV20-1 and TRBJ1-5; a possible D gene is TRBD1 (5 bases). Germline-derived CDR1 and CDR2 are DFQATT and SNEGSKA (reference sequence). V lost 3 bases, J lost 0 bases, and 9 bases lay in between. CDR3 length equals 14 residues. The CDR3 is CSASAGHSNQPQHF. DNA of the CDR3: TGCAGTGCTAGTGCAGGGCATAGCAATCAGCCCCAGCATTTT.

This sequence joins TRBV7-9 and TRBJ1-2; D remains unclear. The CDR3 is 15 amino acids. Germline CDR1 reads SEHNR; CDR2 reads FQNEAQ (reference sequence). With 2 bases removed from V and 8 bases from J, the gap between germline ends came to 18 bases. CDR3 DNA sequence: TGTGCCAGCAGCTTAATTTGGGCCTCCGTGGAGGGCTACACCTTC. This codes for CASSLIWASVEGYTF.

This chain joins TRBV10-3 and TRBJ1-3, with D perhaps matching TRBD1 (5 bases). V was pared by 3 bases and J by 3 bases, with 6 bases between. The germline CDR1 and CDR2 sequences are ENHRY and SYGVKD. CDR3 length: 13 residues. The CDR3 DNA reads as TGTGCCATCAGTGAAGGGGTTGGAAACACCATATATTTT. As protein: CAISEGVGNTIYF.

This sequence joins TRBV28 and TRBJ1-1; 8 bases line up with TRBD1. With V trimmed by 4 bases and J by 4 bases, 11 bases remained unmatched. This CDR3 has 16 amino acids. CDR1 MDHEN and CDR2 SYDVKM come from the germline V gene. The CDR3: CASSSGTGISVTEAFF. The CDR3 DNA follows: TGTGCCAGCAGTTCCGGGACAGGTATTTCTGTCACTGAAGCTTTCTTT. Variable domain in full (rest from reference TRBV28 and TRBJ1-1): DVKVTQSSRYLVKRTGEKVFLECVQDMDHENMFWYRQDPGLGLRLIYFSYDVKMKEKGDIPEGYSVSREKKERFSLILESASTNQTSMYLCASSSGTGISVTEAFFGQGTRLTVV.

The V and J genes are TRBV19 and TRBJ1-3; no firm D call. Deletions cut 11 bases from V and 4 bases from J, with 18 bases between. CDR1 is LNHDA, CDR2 SQIVND, per germline (reference sequence). The CDR3 covers 14 residues. Here the CDR3 reads CAPRYGSFGNTIYF. CDR3 DNA sequence: TGTGCCCCACGGTACGGGTCCTTCGGAAACACCATATATTTT.

With respect to this clone: The junction departs from the called germline gene at one end, perhaps through a read error. The rearrangement uses TRBV7-9 and TRBJ1-1; D gene uncertain. Germline CDR1 SEHNR, CDR2 FQNEAQ (reference sequence). The CDR3 consists of 15 residues. CDR3 nucleotide sequence: TGTGCCTGCAGCTCCCTAAAGGGTATGAACACTGAAGCTTTCTTT. The encoded protein is CACSSLKGMNTEAFF.

The rearrangement uses TRBV5-1 and TRBJ1-2; no clear D gene. This CDR3 is built from 14 residues. Trimming cost V 0 bases and J 3 bases, with 9 bases left between them. The germline V gene has CDR1 SGHRS and CDR2 YFSETQ. The CDR3 nucleotides read TGCGCCAGCAGCTTGGTAGGGTCTCACTATGGCTACACCTTC. Residues: CASSLVGSHYGYTF.

This chain uses TRBV27 with TRBJ1-4; tentative D call: TRBD1 (6 bases). The ends were cut back, 8 bases at V and 5 bases at J, with 18 bases in the middle. CDR3 length equals 15 residues. From germline, CDR1 is MNHEY and CDR2 SMNVEV (reference sequence). CDR3 bases: TGTGCCAGCTCCTTGAACAGGGTCTCAAATGAAAAACTGTTTTTT. It specifies CASSLNRVSNEKLFF.

J is TRBJ1-4 and V is TRBV5-1; D is undetermined. The germline V and J ends were trimmed by 4 bases and 7 bases, with 14 bases remaining between them. The CDR3 contains 14 residues. Per the germline V gene, CDR1 is SGHRS and CDR2 is YFSETQ. CDR3 nucleotides: TGCGCCAGCAGCCCTGAGGGTCTGAGTGAAAAACTGTTTTTT. It specifies CASSPEGLSEKLFF.

The chain carries TRBV6-1 and TRBJ1-3; no firm D call. Trimming removed 3 bases from V and 2 bases from J, with 11 bases in between. The CDR3 sequence is 15 residues long. The germline gives CDR1 MNHNS, CDR2 SASEGT. The CDR3 region has the DNA TGTGCCAGCAGTGACAGTGGGTTTACTGGAAACACCATATATTTT. Protein product: CASSDSGFTGNTIYF.

V and J are TRBV6-5 and TRBJ1-1, with a possible D match to TRBD1 (5 bases). CDR1 and CDR2 from the germline V gene are MNHEY and SVGAGI. V lost 0 bases and J lost 0, with 11 bases in between. The CDR3 totals 16 residues. CDR3 nucleotide sequence: TGTGCCAGCAGTTACTCCGCGACAGCTATGAACACTGAAGCTTTCTTT. Protein: CASSYSATAMNTEAFF.

This clone has just a few counts. V usage is TRBV27 and J usage is TRBJ2-5, with TRBD1 matching 9 bases. The V segment lost 5 bases and the J segment 4 bases; nucleotides outside the gene matches: 8. Germline V CDR1 and CDR2: MNHEY, SMNVEV (reference sequence). CDR3 length: 15 residues. CDR3 in DNA: TGTGCCAGCAGTAGGGGACAGGGCGGGGGAGAGACCCAGTACTTC. Residues: CASSRGQGGGETQYF.

The CDR3 coding sequence is TGCGCCAGCAGCGCCGACAGGGAGGGAGTTGGAAACACCATATATTTT. As protein: CASSADREGVGNTIYF. The chain has TRBV5-1 and TRBJ1-3; 7 nucleotides align to TRBD1. Trimming took 4 bases from V and 3 from J; bases not matched to a gene: 10. The CDR3 covers 16 residues. CDR1 is SGHRS and CDR2 is YFSETQ in the germline V gene.

The chain has TRBV19 and TRBJ1-5; the D gene is possibly TRBD1 (6 bases). Trimming stripped 7 bases from V and 7 bases from J, with 14 bases between. The CDR3 extends over 13 amino acids. Germline loops: CDR1 LNHDA, CDR2 SQIVND (reference sequence). The CDR3 sequence: CASNTQGSQPQHF. In DNA, the CDR3 is TGTGCCAGTAACACACAGGGCAGCCAGCCCCAGCATTTT.

This sequence joins TRBV12-3 or TRBV12-4 and TRBJ2-3; 7 bases are a match to TRBD2. V was clipped by 5 bases and J by 4 bases; unmatched bases: 0. The CDR3 length is 12 residues. The CDR3 here is CASSTSADTQYF. Here the CDR3 DNA reads TGTGCCAGCAGTACTAGCGCAGATACGCAGTATTTT.

In its sample, this clone was seen once. In DNA form, the CDR3 reads TGTGCCATCAGTGCATTAGCGGGAGACCTCACCGGGGAGCTGTTTTTT. Translation: CAISALAGDLTGELFF. The rearrangement links TRBV10-3 to TRBJ2-2; 9 bases agree with TRBD2. The CDR3 length is 16 residues. V lost 4 bases and J lost 4; bases outside the gene matches: 7. Germline CDR1 is ENHRY and CDR2 is SYGVKD.

The chain recombines TRBV11-2 with TRBJ2-1; 10 positions match TRBD2. This CDR3 contains 18 residues. Unmatched junction bases numbered 8, after V lost 3 bases and J lost 0 bases. CDR1 SGHAT and CDR2 FQNNGV come from the germline V gene. The CDR3 DNA is TGTGCCAGCAGCTTTCTGACTAGCGGGCGGAGCTCCTACAATGAGCAGTTCTTC. It codes for CASSFLTSGRSSYNEQFF.

This chain uses TRBV19 with TRBJ1-1; 7 positions match TRBD1. V lost 3 bases and J lost 4; bases outside the gene matches: 14. The CDR3 sequence is 17 residues long. CDR1 is LNHDA, CDR2 SQIVND, per germline (reference sequence). The CDR3 nucleotides are TGTGCCAGTAGTATCCAACACACAGGGGAGCTGGGCACTGAAGCTTTCTTT. Amino acid sequence: CASSIQHTGELGTEAFF.

This chain links TRBV5-1 with TRBJ2-6; D is undetermined. The CDR3 sequence is 18 residues long. V lost 0 bases to trimming and J lost 6 bases, with 19 bases between them. The V gene's germline CDR1 is SGHRS and CDR2 YFSETQ. The CDR3 sequence is CASSLDIPALFEANVLTF. CDR3 in DNA: TGCGCCAGCAGCTTGGACATCCCCGCACTCTTCGAGGCCAACGTCCTGACTTTC.

The V and J genes are TRBV19 and TRBJ1-1; TRBD1 is a possible D gene (6 bases). Between the trimmed V and J ends, which lost 5 bases and 2 bases, there was a span of 12 bases. CDR1 and CDR2 (germline): LNHDA, SQIVND (reference sequence). The CDR3 is made up of 14 amino acids. The CDR3 DNA follows: TGTGCCAGTAGTGACCGGGACACTAACACTGAAGCTTTCTTT. Its protein is CASSDRDTNTEAFF. The variable domain in full, with the rest retrieved from reference TRBV19 and TRBJ1-1, is DGGITQSPKYLFRKEGQNVTLSCEQNLNHDAMYWYRQDPGQGLRLIYYSQIVNDFQKGDIAEGYSVSREKKESFPLTVTSAQKNPTAFYLCASSDRDTNTEAFFGQGTRLTVV.

The rearrangement joins TRBV29-1 to TRBJ1-1, with TRBD1 as a possible D gene (5 bases). CDR3 length: 13 residues. Trimming removed 3 bases at V and 1 base at J, with 9 bases between. CDR1 and CDR2 from the germline V gene are SQVTM and ANQGSEA. CDR3 coding DNA: TGCAGCGTTGAGGGGGGGAGGAACACTGAAGCTTTCTTT. The encoded protein is CSVEGGRNTEAFF.

The chain carries TRBV10-1 and TRBJ2-3; D is unresolved. V shed 4 bases and J shed 6 bases, with 5 bases lying between them. CDR1 and CDR2 (germline): WNHNN, SYGVQD (reference sequence). CDR3 size: 11 residues. CDR3 residues: CASSVGDTQYF. The CDR3 coding sequence is TGCGCCAGCAGTGTGGGGGATACGCAGTATTTT.

The chain employs TRBV15 and TRBJ1-1; 7 bases match TRBD1. Germline V lookup: CDR1 LNHNV, CDR2 YYDKDF (reference sequence). The V gene end was trimmed by 0 bases and the J gene end by 10 bases; junction bases not matched to a gene: 8. This CDR3 has 14 residues. The CDR3 is CATSRDVAGGLAFF. In DNA, the CDR3 is TGTGCCACCAGCAGAGATGTGGCAGGGGGATTAGCTTTCTTT.

The CDR3 here is CASRPRMRGPAETQYF. As DNA, the CDR3 is TGTGCCAGCAGACCCCGAATGCGGGGGCCTGCGGAGACCCAGTACTTC. The genes are TRBV27 and TRBJ2-5, with D tentatively TRBD2 (7 bases). CDR3 length equals 16 residues. Trimming shortened V by 6 bases and J by 5 bases, and 22 bases separated the two germline ends. Germline lookup yields CDR1 MNHEY and CDR2 SMNVEV (reference sequence).

V usage is TRBV18 and J usage is TRBJ2-1; 10 positions agree with TRBD2. V lost 1 base to trimming and J lost 0 bases; unmatched junction nucleotides: 6. The CDR3 contains 18 residues. Germline CDR1 reads KGHSH; CDR2 reads LQKENI. CDR3 nucleotides: TGTGCCAGCTCACCACTTAGCGGGAGGATTGTCTCCTACAATGAGCAGTTCTTC. Its protein is CASSPLSGRIVSYNEQFF.

The chain couples TRBV19 to TRBJ1-3; a weak D match, TRBD1 (5 bases). The CDR3 spans 15 residues. The germline V gene has CDR1 LNHDA and CDR2 SQIVND (reference sequence). Trimming pared 7 bases from V and 0 bases from J, leaving 13 bases between. The CDR3: CASTGDSYSGNTIYF. CDR3 DNA: TGTGCCAGTACTGGAGACAGCTACTCTGGAAACACCATATATTTT.

V is TRBV13 and J is TRBJ2-3; 9 positions agree with TRBD2. Trimming at V came to 4 bases and at J to 0 bases, leaving 8 bases not matched to a gene. Per the germline V gene, CDR1 is PRHDT and CDR2 is FYEKMQ (reference sequence). The CDR3 length is 17 residues. CDR3: CASSYLRLADSTDTQYF. CDR3 bases: TGTGCCAGCAGCTACCTTAGACTAGCGGATAGCACAGATACGCAGTATTTT.

The rearrangement links TRBV7-2 to TRBJ1-5; D gene uncertain. Trimming shortened V by 1 base and J by 3 bases, and 1 base separated the two germline ends. Germline V gene sequence: CDR1 SGHTA, CDR2 FQGNSA. The CDR3 spans 12 residues. In DNA form, the CDR3 reads TGTGCCAGCAGCTTAGACAATCAGCCCCAGCATTTT. Its protein is CASSLDNQPQHF.

This clone was detected a few times. The V gene is TRBV19, the J gene TRBJ1-1; D call uncertain. V was clipped by 3 bases and J by 2 bases, with 7 bases between them. CDR3 size: 13 residues. Germline CDR1 reads LNHDA; CDR2 reads SQIVND (reference sequence). CDR3 amino acids: CASSMEGNTEAFF. In nucleotides, the CDR3 is TGTGCCAGTAGTATGGAGGGAAACACTGAAGCTTTCTTT.

The chain employs TRBV30 and TRBJ1-1, with D tentatively TRBD1 (5 bases). This CDR3 has 12 amino acids. Deletions cut 8 bases from V and 6 bases from J, with 16 bases between. Germline values: CDR1 GTSNPN, CDR2 SVGIG (reference sequence). The CDR3 protein is CAIRDLSSEAFF. The CDR3 DNA reads TGTGCCATCCGGGACTTGAGTTCTGAAGCTTTCTTT.